This TCR beta chain comes out of a study of cytomegalovirus exposure and HLA in healthy donors. Study findings and constraints: The study had only CMV serostatus as immune exposure information.

13 Jbeta primers and 60 Vbeta primers were used for the PCR. The repertoire was sequenced with immunoSEQ multiplex PCR; TCRdb's copy has only in-frame clones and lacks some. The top ten hold 7.7% of the sample, which has 150,000 to 170,000 clones, 79% seen once. The germline V gene encodes CDR1 MDHEN and CDR2 SYDVKM. This CDR3 region has 13 residues. The V gene lost 6 bases and the J gene lost 2 bases, with 5 bases spanning the gap. As for this clone: Its antigen is as yet unknown. Other DNA sequences in this sample translate to the same CDR3.

The chain links TRBV28 to TRBJ2-6; the D is unclear. Sequenced: PBMCs. This sequence originates from a man aged 25 to 40 in good health and CMV-seropositive. CDR3 in DNA: TGTGCCAGCAGCCTCCCTGGGGCCAACGTCCTGACTTTC. This translates into CASSLPGANVLTF.